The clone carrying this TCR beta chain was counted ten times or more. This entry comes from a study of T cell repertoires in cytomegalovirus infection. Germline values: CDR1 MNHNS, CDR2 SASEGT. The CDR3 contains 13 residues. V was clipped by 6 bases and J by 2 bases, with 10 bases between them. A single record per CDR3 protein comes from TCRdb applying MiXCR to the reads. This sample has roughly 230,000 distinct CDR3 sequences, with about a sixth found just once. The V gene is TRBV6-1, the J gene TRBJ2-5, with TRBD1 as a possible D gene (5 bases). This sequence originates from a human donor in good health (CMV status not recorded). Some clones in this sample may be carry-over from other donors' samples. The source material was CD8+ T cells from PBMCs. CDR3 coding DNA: TGTGCCAGCAGGGAGACAGTTCAAGAGACCCAGTACTTC. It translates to CASRETVQETQYF.